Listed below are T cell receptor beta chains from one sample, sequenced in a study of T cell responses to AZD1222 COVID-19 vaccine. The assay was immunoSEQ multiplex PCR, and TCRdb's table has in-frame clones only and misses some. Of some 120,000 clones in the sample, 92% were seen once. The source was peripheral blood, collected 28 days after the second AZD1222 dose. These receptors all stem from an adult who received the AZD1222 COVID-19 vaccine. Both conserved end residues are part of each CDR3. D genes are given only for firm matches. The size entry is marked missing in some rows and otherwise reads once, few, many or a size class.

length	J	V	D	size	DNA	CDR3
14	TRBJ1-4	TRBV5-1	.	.	TGCGCCAGCAAAGAGTCTGCAACTAATGAAAAACTGTTTTTT	CASKESATNEKLFF
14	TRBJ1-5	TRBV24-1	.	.	TGTGCCACCAGTGGGAAGGGGGATAGTCAGCCCCAGCATTTT	CATSGKGDSQPQHF
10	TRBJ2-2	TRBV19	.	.	TGTGCCAGTAGTAGCGGGGAGCTGTTTTTT	CASSSGELFF
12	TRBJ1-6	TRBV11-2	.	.	TGTGCCAGCAGCTCCCAGCTTTCACCCCTCCACTTT	CASSSQLSPLHF
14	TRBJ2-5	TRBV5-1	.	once	TGCGCCAGCAGCTTGCAGGGTACCCAAGAGACCCAGTACTTC	CASSLQGTQETQYF
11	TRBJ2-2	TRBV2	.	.	TGTGCCAGCGCCCGCACCGGGGAGCTGTTTTTT	CASARTGELFF
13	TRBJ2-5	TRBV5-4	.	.	TGTGCCAGCAGCCCGGGACCTGGAGAGACCCAGTACTTC	CASSPGPGETQYF
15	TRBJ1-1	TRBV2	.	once	TGTGCCAGCAGGGTAGGGGAGGTCGGTGCGACTGAAGCTTTCTTT	CASRVGEVGATEAFF
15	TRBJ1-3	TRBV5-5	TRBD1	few	TGTGCCAGCAGCTCGTGGACAGGGGCTGGAAACACCATATATTTT	CASSSWTGAGNTIYF
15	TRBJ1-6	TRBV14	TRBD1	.	TGTGCCAGCAGCAAAGCCTGGACAGGGGGTTCACCCCTCCACTTT	CASSKAWTGGSPLHF
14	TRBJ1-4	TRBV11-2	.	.	TGTGCCAGCAGCTTTGGAGCAACTAATGAAAAACTGTTTTTT	CASSFGATNEKLFF
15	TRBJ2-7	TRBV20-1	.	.	TGCAGTGCTAGTAGTCACAGACAACTAGCCTACGAGCAGTACTTC	CSASSHRQLAYEQYF
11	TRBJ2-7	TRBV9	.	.	TGTGCCAGCAGCTCCGGCTTGAAGCAGTACTTC	CASSSGLKQYF